The 2 T cell receptor beta chains listed next were all sequenced from one sample in a study of control samples from healthy donors and cancer patients. Sequenced by immunoSEQ multiplex PCR; TCRdb stores in-frame clones only, minus some. This sample has approximately 71,000 clones, with roughly 86% found just once. The sequenced sample consisted of PBMCs. All receptors derive from a man aged 55 to 70 with lung cancer.

The V and J genes are TRBV15 and TRBJ2-1; 8 nucleotides match TRBD1. V dropped 1 base and J dropped 2; count of bases not matched to a gene: 4. This CDR3 is built from 16 residues. Germline lookup yields CDR1 LNHNV and CDR2 YYDKDF (reference sequence). DNA of the CDR3: TGTGCCACCAGCAGAGGACGGACAGGGCCCTACAATGAGCAGTTCTTC. Protein sequence: CATSRGRTGPYNEQFF.

The chain employs TRBV6-1 and TRBJ1-2; D might be TRBD1 (5 bases). The CDR3 extends over 16 amino acids. Germline loops: CDR1 MNHNS, CDR2 SASEGT. The V end was cut by 4 bases, the J end by 0 bases, with 15 bases between. The DNA for the CDR3 is TGTGCCAGCAGTGTGCTGCCCGGGACCTCTAACTATGGCTACACCTTC. Protein product: CASSVLPGTSNYGYTF.